Listed below are T cell receptor beta chains from one sample, sequenced in a study of shared clonotypes between healthy human individuals. This table comes from immunoSEQ multiplex PCR, and its TCRdb copy is limited to in-frame clones, with some not included. The table records 1 million to 1.2 million clones, roughly 77% of them present only once. The source material was memory CD4+ T cells from PBMCs. The receptors were sampled from a man aged 18 to 30 in good health. Some clones in this sample may be carry-over from other donors' samples. Each CDR3 is given with its conserved first and last residue. Each record gives: J gene, D gene, clone size, V gene, CDR3 protein, CDR3 DNA. A D gene is named only where the DNA matches it firmly. Where a row states a size, it is once, few, many or the class of an expanded clone; other rows omit it.

TRBJ1-1	-	few	TRBV5-6	CASQAGGLNTEAFF	TGTGCCAGCCAAGCGGGGGGGCTAAACACTGAAGCTTTCTTT
TRBJ2-3	-	few	TRBV29-1	CSATTGGHSTDTQYF	TGCAGCGCCACCACAGGTGGTCATAGCACAGATACGCAGTATTTT
TRBJ1-1	-	-	TRBV27	CASSSQGETEAFF	TGTGCCAGCAGTTCCCAGGGTGAAACTGAAGCTTTCTTT
TRBJ2-5	-	-	TRBV7-3	CASSSGAEETQYF	TGTGCCAGCAGCTCCGGAGCCGAGGAGACCCAGTACTTC
TRBJ2-1	TRBD2	-	TRBV28	CASSLAAGGPYNEQFF	TGTGCCAGCAGTTTAGCGGCGGGGGGGCCCTACAATGAGCAGTTCTTC
TRBJ1-2	TRBD1	-	TRBV27	CASSLSGQGIYGYTF	TGTGCCAGCAGTTTATCGGGACAGGGGATCTATGGCTACACCTTC
TRBJ2-2	-	-	TRBV7-9	CSSKGNTGELFF	TGCTCCTCCAAGGGTAACACCGGGGAGCTGTTTTTT
TRBJ2-7	TRBD2	-	TRBV11-1	CASSFLAGGPGEQYF	TGTGCCAGCAGCTTCCTAGCGGGAGGGCCCGGAGAGCAGTACTTC
TRBJ1-6	-	-	TRBV28	CASRTQGIYNSPLHF	TGTGCCAGCAGGACACAGGGAATCTATAATTCACCCCTCCACTTT
TRBJ2-2	TRBD2	-	TRBV7-2	CASSLGHGRGTGELFF	TGTGCCAGCAGCTTAGGGCACGGGAGGGGCACCGGGGAGCTGTTTTTT
TRBJ2-3	-	-	TRBV5-1	CASSPRPGSADTQYF	TGCGCCAGCAGCCCGAGGCCAGGAAGCGCAGATACGCAGTATTTT
TRBJ2-2	TRBD1	-	TRBV6-6	CASRVQGAVNTGELFF	TGTGCCAGCAGGGTACAGGGGGCCGTAAACACCGGGGAGCTGTTTTTT
TRBJ1-5	-	-	TRBV5-1	CASSLDGLNQPQHF	TGCGCCAGCAGCTTGGATGGCTTAAATCAGCCCCAGCATTTT
TRBJ1-2	-	few	TRBV27	CASSLAFPSNYGYTF	TGTGCCAGCAGTTTAGCCTTTCCGTCTAACTATGGCTACACCTTC
TRBJ2-1	-	-	TRBV4-1	CASSQVLAPSYNEQFF	TGCGCCAGCAGCCAAGTTTTGGCCCCATCCTACAATGAGCAGTTCTTC
TRBJ2-3	TRBD2	once	TRBV7-2	CASSFFSGTPDTQYF	TGTGCCAGCAGCTTTTTTAGCGGGACCCCAGATACGCAGTATTTT
TRBJ1-2	TRBD1	once	TRBV9	CASSVEGTGGFGYGYTF	TGTGCCAGCAGCGTAGAAGGGACAGGGGGTTTCGGCTATGGCTACACCTTC
TRBJ2-3	-	-	TRBV2	CASSGSRYTQYF	TGTGCCAGCAGCGGCAGTCGGTATACGCAGTATTTT
TRBJ2-6	TRBD1	-	TRBV28	CASSPSKGARANVLTF	TGTGCCAGCAGTCCCTCGAAGGGGGCCAGGGCCAACGTCCTGACTTTC
TRBJ2-1	TRBD2	-	TRBV30	CAGMTSGIEQFF	TGTGCCGGCATGACTAGCGGGATTGAGCAGTTCTTC
TRBJ2-7	-	-	TRBV10-3	CAISESGTYEQYF	TGTGCCATCAGTGAGTCGGGTACCTACGAGCAGTACTTC
TRBJ2-7	TRBD1	once	TRBV28	CASSTTGQAPYEQYF	TGTGCCAGCAGTACCACGGGACAGGCCCCCTACGAGCAGTACTTC
TRBJ2-2	-	-	TRBV7-9	CASSLYGLRNTGELFF	TGTGCCAGCAGCTTATACGGACTACGGAACACCGGGGAGCTGTTTTTT
TRBJ2-1	TRBD1	-	TRBV14	CASSPMDRVNEQFF	TGTGCCAGCAGCCCGATGGACAGGGTCAATGAGCAGTTCTTC
TRBJ1-1	-	many	TRBV15	CATSKGYTEAFF	TGTGCCACCAGCAAGGGATACACTGAAGCTTTCTTT
TRBJ2-3	-	-	TRBV25-1	CASSADTDTQYF	TGTGCCAGCAGTGCGGACACAGATACGCAGTATTTT
TRBJ1-5	-	-	TRBV9	CASTLDAVNQPQHF	TGTGCCAGCACCCTCGACGCAGTCAATCAGCCCCAGCATTTT
TRBJ1-5	-	-	TRBV2	CASNSDSYIQPQHF	TGTGCCAGCAACTCAGACAGCTACATTCAGCCCCAGCATTTT
TRBJ2-7	-	-	TRBV21-1	CASSILAAIDYEQYF	TGTGCCAGCAGCATACTAGCGGCTATCGACTACGAGCAGTACTTC
TRBJ2-7	-	-	TRBV4-1	CASSQGDGLGRRSYEQYF	TGCGCCAGCAGCCAAGGGGACGGACTTGGGCGGCGCTCCTACGAGCAGTACTTC
TRBJ1-2	TRBD1	-	TRBV27	CASSSLGTGPGGYTF	TGTGCCAGCAGTTCCCTTGGGACAGGGCCGGGAGGCTACACCTTC
TRBJ2-1	-	few	TRBV4-1	CASSQTTGTQYEQFF	TGCGCCAGCAGCCAGACGACCGGGACCCAGTATGAGCAGTTCTTC
TRBJ1-2	-	few	TRBV30	CAFEQGRGYTF	TGTGCCTTCGAACAGGGCCGTGGCTACACCTTC
TRBJ2-6	-	once	TRBV5-1	CASSLEISQTYRANVLTF	TGCGCCAGCAGCTTGGAGATATCACAGACCTATAGGGCCAACGTCCTGACTTTC
TRBJ1-2	-	-	TRBV5-6	CASSLGGVGYTF	TGTGCCAGCAGCTTGGGGGGAGTCGGCTACACCTTC
TRBJ1-2	-	-	TRBV11-2	CASSSGDSDGYTF	TGTGCCAGCAGCTCAGGGGATTCGGATGGCTACACCTTC
TRBJ2-2	-	-	TRBV7-3	CASSSVSGTLTGELFF	TGTGCCAGCAGCTCCGTTAGCGGAACCCTCACCGGGGAGCTGTTTTTT
TRBJ2-5	TRBD2	-	TRBV7-6	CASSFGLAGGGQETQYF	TGTGCCAGCAGCTTTGGACTAGCGGGAGGAGGGCAAGAGACCCAGTACTTC
TRBJ2-1	-	once	TRBV18	CASSQGPEQFF	TGTGCCAGCTCCCAAGGCCCCGAGCAGTTCTTC